A single sample gave rise to the 5 T cell receptor beta chains below, sequenced in a study of blood T cell repertoires in COVID-19. TCRdb keeps only in-frame clones here, not all; method: immunoSEQ multiplex PCR. Here the sample spans about 240,000 clones, approximately 90% being singletons. The specimen was peripheral blood. The receptors come from a woman aged 40-49 years who had recovered from COVID-19.

This sequence joins TRBV25-1 and TRBJ1-2; 8 bases agree with TRBD1. The CDR3 is 14 amino acids. V dropped 6 bases and J dropped 5; count of bases not matched to a gene: 8. Germline CDR1 MGHDK, CDR2 SYGVNS. The CDR3 loop reads CASSPGQAGYGYTF. CDR3 sequence (DNA): TGTGCCAGCAGCCCGGGACAGGCGGGGTATGGCTACACCTTC.

The gene calls are TRBV4-3 and TRBJ1-2; 10 bases agree with TRBD1. Germline V gene data show CDR1 as LGHNA and CDR2 as YSLEER. The CDR3 length is 17 residues. V shed 5 bases and J 5 bases; nucleotides not matched to a gene: 14. The CDR3 reads CASSTGGQGFLWYGYTF. CDR3 DNA sequence: TGCGCCAGCAGCACAGGGGGACAGGGGTTTTTGTGGTATGGCTACACCTTC.

The chain combines TRBV30 with TRBJ1-1; maybe TRBD1 (6 bases). The V end was cut by 8 bases, the J end by 1 base, with 11 bases between. The germline V gene has CDR1 GTSNPN and CDR2 SVGIG (reference sequence). This CDR3 has 12 amino acids. Here the CDR3 DNA reads TGTGCCGGGGGGGGCCGGAACACTGAAGCTTTCTTT. Protein sequence: CAGGGRNTEAFF.

The chain links TRBV5-4 to TRBJ2-2, with D tentatively TRBD1 (6 bases). Trimming removed 4 bases from V and 5 bases from J, with 18 bases in between. Germline CDR1 SGHNT, CDR2 YYREEE (reference sequence). The CDR3 is 16 residues long. CDR3 coding DNA: TGTGCCAGCAGCGCTGTGGGGGCAGGGGTGACCGGGGAGCTGTTTTTT. Its protein is CASSAVGAGVTGELFF.

The genes are TRBV6-5 and TRBJ1-4; 10 bases map to TRBD1. The V gene's germline CDR1 is MNHEY and CDR2 SVGAGI. The V and J ends lost 0 bases and 7 bases, in that order; junction bases with no gene match: 5. The CDR3 has 16 amino acids. CDR3 in DNA: TGTGCCAGCAGTTACTCGGCCGACAGGGGGCGTGAAAAACTGTTTTTT. Translation gives CASSYSADRGREKLFF.